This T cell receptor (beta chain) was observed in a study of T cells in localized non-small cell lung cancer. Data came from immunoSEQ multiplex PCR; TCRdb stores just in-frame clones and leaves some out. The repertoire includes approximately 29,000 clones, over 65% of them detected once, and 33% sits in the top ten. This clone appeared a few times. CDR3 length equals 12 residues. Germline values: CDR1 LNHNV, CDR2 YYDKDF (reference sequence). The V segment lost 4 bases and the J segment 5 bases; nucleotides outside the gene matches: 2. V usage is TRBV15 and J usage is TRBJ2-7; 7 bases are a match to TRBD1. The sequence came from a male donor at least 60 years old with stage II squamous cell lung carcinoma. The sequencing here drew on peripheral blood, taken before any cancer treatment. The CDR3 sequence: CATSKTGNEQYF. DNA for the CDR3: TGTGCCACCAGCAAGACAGGGAACGAGCAGTACTTC.